The 29 T cell receptor beta chains given below trace back to one sample, sequenced in a study of CD8 T cells in Susac syndrome. RNA amounts of roughly 0.45 to 1 ug underwent reverse transcription with random hexamers. TCRdb ran MiXCR on the immunoSEQ multiplex PCR reads and lists one entry per CDR3 protein. The data show around 230,000 distinct CDR3 sequences, 90% to 96% seen once. What was sequenced was CD4+ T cells from PBMCs. Source of these receptors: a human donor with Susac syndrome.

The chain joins TRBV2 to TRBJ1-2; TRBD1 is a possible D gene (6 bases). Germline CDR1 SNHLY, CDR2 FYNNEI. V shed 6 bases and J shed 0 bases, with 8 bases lying between them. This CDR3 is built from 13 residues. This CDR3 is CASRDRANYGYTF. In nucleotides, the CDR3 is TGTGCCAGCAGGGACAGAGCTAACTATGGCTACACCTTC.

The J gene is TRBJ2-3, the V gene TRBV3-1; tentative D call: TRBD1 (5 bases). CDR1 and CDR2 (germline): LGHDT, YNNKEL (reference sequence). The CDR3 is 15 residues long. Trimming left V 1 base short and J 2 bases short, with 10 bases between. In DNA form, the CDR3 reads TGTGCCAGCAGCCAAGCCCCGGACATCACAGATACGCAGTATTTT. Protein product: CASSQAPDITDTQYF.

The V and J genes are TRBV28 and TRBJ1-1, with D perhaps matching TRBD1 (6 bases). Germline loops: CDR1 MDHEN, CDR2 SYDVKM. The V and J ends lost 2 bases and 1 base respectively, with 11 bases between them. The CDR3 consists of 15 residues. The CDR3 DNA is TGTGCCAGCAGTTTAGCCGACAGGCGGAACACTGAAGCTTTCTTT. Its translation is CASSLADRRNTEAFF.

V and J are TRBV18 and TRBJ1-5, with a tentative D call TRBD1 (5 bases). Trimming shortened V by 2 bases and J by 2 bases, and 10 bases separated the two germline ends. Germline CDR1 and CDR2: KGHSH and LQKENI. The CDR3 is 15 residues long. The CDR3 region has the DNA TGTGCCAGCTCACCAGGGACCCCCGGCAATCAGCCCCAGCATTTT. It codes for CASSPGTPGNQPQHF.

V and J are TRBV5-6 and TRBJ2-5; TRBD1 matches at 10 bases. Germline V gene lookup returns CDR1 SGHDT and CDR2 YYEEEE. This CDR3 contains 14 residues. V shed 4 bases and J 7 bases; nucleotides not matched to a gene: 7. CDR3: CASSPTTGGRTQYF. For the CDR3, the DNA is TGTGCCAGCAGCCCTACGACAGGGGGCCGGACCCAGTACTTC.

The V call is TRBV29-1, the J call TRBJ1-1, with no clear D. In germline, CDR1 is SQVTM, CDR2 ANQGSEA. This CDR3 spans 14 amino acids. V lost 0 bases, J lost 5 bases, and 13 bases lay in between. This CDR3 reads CSVEETNTRTEAFF. Written as DNA, the CDR3 is TGCAGCGTTGAAGAAACGAATACGAGGACTGAAGCTTTCTTT.

This chain uses TRBV13 with TRBJ1-2, with D unresolved. Between the trimmed V and J ends, which lost 5 bases and 4 bases, there was a span of 17 bases. This CDR3 region has 15 residues. Germline V lookup: CDR1 PRHDT, CDR2 FYEKMQ (reference sequence). Here the CDR3 DNA reads TGTGCCAGCAGCCCGGGCCCCGCGGGATCCTATGGCTACACCTTC. Its protein product is CASSPGPAGSYGYTF.

The chain joins TRBV4-1 to TRBJ2-7; possibly TRBD1 for D (5 bases). V lost 1 base and J 3 bases, leaving 16 bases between the germline ends. The CDR3 consists of 16 residues. The germline V gene encodes CDR1 MGHRA and CDR2 YSYEKL. The CDR3 DNA follows: TGCGCCAGCAGCCAAGCATGGGCAGGGTCTCTCTACGAGCAGTACTTC. It is translated as CASSQAWAGSLYEQYF.

CDR3 protein: CASTRNGDTQYF. CDR3 nucleotide sequence: TGTGCCAGCACCAGAAATGGGGATACGCAGTATTTT. The chain uses TRBV6-5 and TRBJ2-3; D remains ambiguous. The CDR3 loop spans 12 amino acids. The V end lost 7 bases, the J end lost 6 bases, and 11 bases lay between the germline ends. In germline, CDR1 is MNHEY, CDR2 SVGAGI.

The V call is TRBV12-3 or TRBV12-4, the J call TRBJ2-1; perhaps TRBD2 as D (5 bases). This CDR3 is 16 amino acids long. V dropped 6 bases and J dropped 0 bases, with 15 bases sitting between them. CDR3 nucleotide sequence: TGTGCCAGCAGCCGAGCGGTGGGGAGCTCCTACAATGAGCAGTTCTTC. Protein: CASSRAVGSSYNEQFF.

V is TRBV20-1 and J is TRBJ2-3; no firm D call. Trimming removed 7 bases from V and 6 bases from J, with 11 bases in between. This CDR3 comprises 11 residues. Germline V lookup: CDR1 DFQATT, CDR2 SNEGSKA (reference sequence). The CDR3 region has the DNA TGCAGTGTCGCGCAATTGGATACGCAGTATTTT. It codes for CSVAQLDTQYF.

The chain carries TRBV13 and TRBJ2-1, with D possibly being TRBD2 (5 bases). V was trimmed by 4 bases and J by 11 bases, leaving 12 bases between them. The CDR3 contains 12 residues. The germline CDR1 and CDR2 sequences are PRHDT and FYEKMQ (reference sequence). In DNA form, the CDR3 reads TGTGCCAGCAGCTCACCTAGCTCCCAGCAGTTCTTC. Encoded protein: CASSSPSSQQFF.

The chain employs TRBV3-1 and TRBJ2-6, with TRBD1 matching over 7 bases. From germline, CDR1 is LGHDT and CDR2 YNNKEL (reference sequence). The CDR3 consists of 18 residues. J gave up 1 base and V 5 bases, and 11 bases lay outside the gene matches. As DNA, the CDR3 is TGTGCCAGCAGCTTCAGACAGGGACCCCCTTCTGGGGCCAACGTCCTGACTTTC. Amino acids: CASSFRQGPPSGANVLTF.

The chain carries TRBV6-5 and TRBJ1-3; TRBD1 matches at 9 bases. This CDR3 contains 18 residues. J gave up 0 bases and V 0 bases, and 6 bases lay outside the gene matches. Germline CDR1 is MNHEY and CDR2 is SVGAGI. In DNA, the CDR3 is TGTGCCAGCAGTTACTCCTGGACAGGGGAAAGCTCTGGAAACACCATATATTTT. It codes for CASSYSWTGESSGNTIYF.

The V call is TRBV18, the J call TRBJ1-4; D gene uncertain. Trimming shortened V by 5 bases and J by 5 bases, and 9 bases separated the two germline ends. The CDR3 is 13 residues long. Germline V gene sequence: CDR1 KGHSH, CDR2 LQKENI. The CDR3 is CASSNNRNEKLFF. In nucleotides, the CDR3 is TGTGCCAGCTCAAACAACCGAAATGAAAAACTGTTTTTT.

The chain couples TRBV10-3 to TRBJ1-1; no definite D call. CDR1 is ENHRY, CDR2 SYGVKD, per germline. V was clipped by 11 bases and J by 5 bases, with 18 bases between them. The CDR3 consists of 13 residues. The CDR3 region is CAAARVGGTEAFF. The CDR3 bases are TGTGCCGCTGCCCGGGTGGGAGGAACTGAAGCTTTCTTT.

The chain links TRBV28 to TRBJ2-7, with 7 bases that match TRBD1. This CDR3 has 13 amino acids. V gave up 10 bases and J gave up 0 bases; unmatched junction bases: 6. CDR1 is MDHEN, CDR2 SYDVKM, per germline. CDR3 DNA: TGTGCCACCGAGGGGGCGAGCTCCTACGAGCAGTACTTC. This codes for CATEGASSYEQYF.

The chain carries TRBV29-1 and TRBJ2-7; D not resolved. This CDR3 contains 11 residues. V lost 4 bases, J lost 2 bases, and 6 bases lay in between. CDR1 and CDR2 (germline): SQVTM, ANQGSEA. The CDR3 is CSVGWAYEQYF. CDR3 sequence (DNA): TGCAGCGTTGGTTGGGCCTACGAGCAGTACTTC.

The chain carries TRBV7-8 and TRBJ2-1; 14 nucleotides match TRBD2. V shed 5 bases, J shed 7 bases, and the junction held 10 bases outside the gene matches. The CDR3 is 17 residues long. Germline assignment: CDR1 SGHVS and CDR2 FQNEAQ. The CDR3 coding sequence is TGTGCCAGCAGCACCGACTGGACTAGCGGGAGGAGAAATGAGCAGTTCTTC. Its translation is CASSTDWTSGRRNEQFF.

The chain is built from TRBV6-1 and TRBJ2-3; 8 nucleotides align to TRBD1. This CDR3 is built from 15 residues. CDR1 and CDR2 from the germline V gene are MNHNS and SASEGT. The trim removed 6 bases at V and 2 bases at J, leaving 7 bases unmatched. The chain's CDR3 is CASRGLTGATDTQYF. The CDR3 DNA reads TGTGCCAGCAGGGGACTGACAGGGGCCACAGATACGCAGTATTTT.

This chain uses TRBV6-5 with TRBJ2-5, with D maybe TRBD1 (5 bases). Germline CDR1 MNHEY, CDR2 SVGAGI. CDR3 length equals 12 residues. V lost 8 bases and J lost 1, with 8 bases in between. In DNA, the CDR3 is TGTGCCAGCCGGACACCCCAAGAGACCCAGTACTTC. Translating it yields CASRTPQETQYF.

This clonotype was observed once. This chain links TRBV6-2 or TRBV6-3 with TRBJ2-5; a possible D gene is TRBD2 (6 bases). In germline, CDR1 is MNHEY, CDR2 SVGEGT. The CDR3 loop spans 14 amino acids. Trimming left V 7 bases short and J 5 bases short, with 17 bases between. The CDR3 reads CASMEGRDRETQYF. The CDR3 nucleotides are TGTGCCAGCATGGAGGGCAGGGATCGGGAGACCCAGTACTTC.

The V and J genes are TRBV28 and TRBJ1-2; 9 nucleotides align to TRBD1. CDR1 is MDHEN and CDR2 is SYDVKM in the germline V gene. J was trimmed by 7 bases and V by 6 bases; bases with no gene match: 9. The CDR3 contains 14 residues. The CDR3 region has the DNA TGTGCCAGCAGACAGGGGGCGACTCTTGGTGGCTACACCTTC. This translates into CASRQGATLGGYTF.

The chain employs TRBV7-2 and TRBJ2-4; 7 nucleotides line up with TRBD1. Per the germline V gene, CDR1 is SGHTA and CDR2 is FQGNSA. This CDR3 contains 15 residues. V trimming: 3 bases; J trimming: 5 bases; junction bases outside the gene matches: 7. The CDR3 DNA is TGTGCCAGCAGCTTCTCCACAGGGGCGGAAAACATTCAGTACTTC. Translated: CASSFSTGAENIQYF.

The CDR3 loop reads CASSPIPTGGQETQYF. The CDR3 nucleotides are TGCGCCAGCAGTCCCATACCAACAGGGGGCCAAGAGACCCAGTACTTC. This chain joins TRBV23-1 and TRBJ2-5; 8 nucleotides agree with TRBD1. TRBV23-1 is designated an ORF whose function remains uncertain. The CDR3 spans 16 residues. V gave up 4 bases and J gave up 1 base; unmatched junction bases: 8.

This clonotype was seen a single time. The CDR3 region is CSVAMQGGQPQHF. The CDR3 nucleotides read TGCAGCGTTGCAATGCAGGGGGGGCAGCCCCAGCATTTT. The chain has TRBV29-1 and TRBJ1-5, with 7 bases that match TRBD1. The CDR3 is 13 residues long. Germline lookup yields CDR1 SQVTM and CDR2 ANQGSEA. The trim removed 4 bases at V and 7 bases at J, leaving 7 bases unmatched.

The gene calls are TRBV9 and TRBJ2-1, with TRBD2 matching 7 bases. This CDR3 has 15 residues. Germline loops: CDR1 SGDLS, CDR2 YYNGEE. Trimming cost V 1 base and J 3 bases; bases outside gene matches: 4. Here the CDR3 reads CASSVSAGSYNEQFF. The CDR3 DNA sequence: TGTGCCAGCAGCGTATCAGCGGGAAGCTACAATGAGCAGTTCTTC. Filled out from reference TRBV9 and TRBJ2-1, the complete variable domain reads DSGVTQTPKHLITATGQRVTLRCSPRSGDLSVYWYQQSLDQGLQFLIQYYNGEERAKGNILERFSAQQFPDLHSELNLSSLELGDSALYFCASSVSAGSYNEQFFGPGTRLTVL.

The V gene is TRBV6-6, the J gene TRBJ1-2; unclear D gene. This CDR3 comprises 11 residues. The V and J ends lost 8 bases and 5 bases respectively, with 9 bases between them. The germline V gene has CDR1 MNHNY and CDR2 SVGAGI (reference sequence). CDR3 sequence reads: CASWGLYGYTF. The CDR3 DNA is TGTGCCAGCTGGGGTCTTTATGGCTACACCTTC.

The J gene is TRBJ1-2, the V gene TRBV28; 8 nucleotides line up with TRBD1. Trimming at V came to 7 bases and at J to 8 bases, leaving 6 bases not matched to a gene. CDR3 length: 12 residues. Per the germline V gene, CDR1 is MDHEN and CDR2 is SYDVKM. The CDR3 DNA sequence: TGTGCCAGCACGGGACAGGAGTACGGCTACACCTTC. This encodes CASTGQEYGYTF.